What follows are 29 T cell receptor beta chains derived from one specimen sequenced in a study of T cell responses to AZD1222 COVID-19 vaccine. Sequenced by immunoSEQ multiplex PCR; TCRdb stores in-frame clones only, minus some. The sample holds about 150,000 clones, 90% to 95% seen once. The source material was peripheral blood, sampled on day 0 of AZD1222 vaccination. All receptors derive from an adult in good health.

The chain links TRBV7-3 to TRBJ1-6; D unresolved. CDR1 and CDR2 (germline): SGHTA, FQGTGA. Trimming cost V 3 bases and J 7 bases, with 7 bases left between them. CDR3 length: 13 amino acids. CDR3 DNA: TGTGCCAGCAGCTTCGGGGAAAATTCACCCCTCCACTTT. Its translation is CASSFGENSPLHF.

The chain uses TRBV7-9 and TRBJ2-7; the D gene is possibly TRBD1 (5 bases). The germline V gene encodes CDR1 SEHNR and CDR2 FQNEAQ (reference sequence). Trimming pared 4 bases from V and 3 bases from J, leaving 16 bases between. The CDR3 runs 15 residues. This CDR3 reads CASSSQASPFYEQYF. The CDR3 DNA sequence: TGTGCCAGCAGCTCACAGGCCAGCCCGTTCTACGAGCAGTACTTC.

The chain has TRBV7-9 and TRBJ2-7; 7 bases match TRBD2. J was trimmed by 3 bases and V by 5 bases; bases with no gene match: 7. The CDR3 is made up of 14 amino acids. The germline V gene encodes CDR1 SEHNR and CDR2 FQNEAQ (reference sequence). For the CDR3, the DNA is TGTGCCAGCAGCGACACTAGCGTTATCTACGAGCAGTACTTC. As protein: CASSDTSVIYEQYF.

The chain combines TRBV14 with TRBJ1-2; TRBD1 might be the D (6 bases). This CDR3 spans 14 amino acids. The germline gives CDR1 SGHDN, CDR2 FVKESK. V dropped 4 bases and J dropped 4 bases, with 13 bases sitting between them. CDR3 sequence: CASSPGGGGYGYTF. DNA of the CDR3: TGTGCCAGCAGCCCGGGCGGAGGGGGCTATGGCTACACCTTC. Variable domain in full (rest from reference TRBV14 and TRBJ1-2): EAGVTQFPSHSVIEKGQTVTLRCDPISGHDNLYWYRRVMGKEIKFLLHFVKESKQDESGMPNNRFLAERTGGTYSTLKVQPAELEDSGVYFCASSPGGGGYGYTFGSGTRLTVV.

In nucleotides, the CDR3 is TGCGCCAGCAGCCAAGCTGGGTATAGCAATCAGCCCCAGCATTTT. This gives the protein CASSQAGYSNQPQHF. This chain links TRBV4-1 with TRBJ1-5, with D hard to call. This CDR3 region has 15 residues. From germline, CDR1 is MGHRA and CDR2 YSYEKL. V dropped 1 base and J dropped 0 bases, with 7 bases sitting between them.

This chain links TRBV6-2 or TRBV6-3 with TRBJ2-1, with TRBD2 matching 11 bases. The trim removed 6 bases at V and 5 bases at J, leaving 9 bases unmatched. There are 16 residues in the CDR3. Per the germline V gene, CDR1 is MNHEY and CDR2 is SVGEGT. The CDR3 protein is CASSPRLAGFHNEQFF. CDR3 DNA: TGTGCCAGCAGCCCCAGACTAGCGGGGTTCCACAATGAGCAGTTCTTC.

V is TRBV10-3 and J is TRBJ1-5; 8 bases are a match to TRBD1. Germline V gives CDR1 ENHRY, CDR2 SYGVKD. V was pared by 8 bases and J by 2 bases, with 5 bases of the junction left unmatched. The CDR3 spans 14 residues. The CDR3 region has the DNA TGTGCCATCTCCCCAGGGGGCGGCAATCAGCCCCAGCATTTT. Its translation: CAISPGGGNQPQHF.

The J gene is TRBJ2-2, the V gene TRBV7-8; D unresolved. The germline V and J ends were trimmed by 0 bases and 4 bases, with 6 bases remaining between them. Germline V gene data show CDR1 as SGHVS and CDR2 as FQNEAQ. This CDR3 spans 14 amino acids. The CDR3 here is CASSLAQTTGELFF. CDR3 sequence (DNA): TGTGCCAGCAGCTTAGCACAGACCACCGGGGAGCTGTTTTTT.

This clone occurred once. V gene TRBV9 combines with J gene TRBJ2-1, with a possible D match to TRBD2 (6 bases). Germline assignment: CDR1 SGDLS and CDR2 YYNGEE. The CDR3 loop spans 14 amino acids. Deletions cut 4 bases from V and 5 bases from J, with 13 bases between. CDR3 sequence (DNA): TGTGCCAGCAGCCCTGATTCGGGGGACAATGAGCAGTTCTTC. Amino acids: CASSPDSGDNEQFF.

The chain recombines TRBV7-2 with TRBJ1-1; D is unresolved. This CDR3 is built from 14 residues. Trimming took off 1 base at V and 10 bases at J, with 16 bases between the two ends. From germline, CDR1 is SGHTA and CDR2 FQGNSA. The CDR3 loop reads CASSLDWGLGGAFF. CDR3 coding DNA: TGTGCCAGCAGCTTAGACTGGGGTCTGGGCGGAGCTTTCTTT. The full variable domain, its missing parts supplied by reference TRBV7-2 and TRBJ1-1, is GAGVSQSPSNKVTEKGKDVELRCDPISGHTALYWYRQSLGQGLEFLIYFQGNSAPDKSGLPSDRFSAERTGGSVSTLTIQRTQQEDSAVYLCASSLDWGLGGAFFGQGTRLTVV.

The chain carries TRBV7-3 and TRBJ1-2; D is perhaps TRBD1 (6 bases). This CDR3 comprises 13 residues. With 5 bases removed from V and 8 bases from J, the gap between germline ends came to 15 bases. Germline CDR1 SGHTA, CDR2 FQGTGA. The CDR3 coding sequence is TGTGCCAGCAGCCAGGGGCCATCCCAAGGCTACACCTTC. Amino acids: CASSQGPSQGYTF.

Note on this clone: Additional DNA sequences in this sample encode the identical CDR3. The V gene is TRBV18, the J gene TRBJ1-1; D perhaps matches TRBD1 (5 bases). Trimming shortened V by 3 bases and J by 0 bases, and 5 bases separated the two germline ends. The V gene's germline CDR1 is KGHSH and CDR2 LQKENI. The CDR3 contains 13 residues. CDR3 loop: CASSPDMNTEAFF. For the CDR3, the DNA is TGTGCCAGCTCACCGGACATGAACACTGAAGCTTTCTTT. Complete variable domain (other parts from reference TRBV18 and TRBJ1-1): NAGVMQNPRHLVRRRGQEARLRCSPMKGHSHVYWYRQLPEEGLKFMVYLQKENIIDESGMPKERFSAEFPKEGPSILRIQQVVRGDSAAYFCASSPDMNTEAFFGQGTRLTVV.

V is TRBV19 and J is TRBJ2-1; 8 positions match TRBD1. The V gene's germline CDR1 is LNHDA and CDR2 SQIVND (reference sequence). After removal of 1 base from V and 4 bases from J, the junction contained 9 bases not matched to a gene. CDR3 length: 17 amino acids. The DNA for the CDR3 is TGTGCCAGTAGTATAGGGCGACAGGGGCGCGGGTACAATGAGCAGTTCTTC. Its translation is CASSIGRQGRGYNEQFF.

The chain uses TRBV7-2 and TRBJ2-6; D is uncertain. The germline V gene encodes CDR1 SGHTA and CDR2 FQGNSA. The CDR3 is made up of 15 amino acids. Trimming removed 5 bases at V and 3 bases at J, with 11 bases between. Here the CDR3 DNA reads TGTGCCAGCAGCCCCAGTTCGGTTGGGGCCAACGTCCTGACTTTC. It specifies CASSPSSVGANVLTF.

The V call is TRBV5-1, the J call TRBJ1-6, with TRBD1 matching over 7 bases. The CDR3 runs 14 residues. Trimming took 2 bases from V and 7 from J; bases not matched to a gene: 3. The germline gives CDR1 SGHRS, CDR2 YFSETQ. The DNA for the CDR3 is TGCGCCAGCAGCTTACAGGGGCGGAATTCACCCCTCCACTTT. It is translated as CASSLQGRNSPLHF.

The chain carries TRBV4-1 and TRBJ1-5; D is ambiguous. From germline, CDR1 is MGHRA and CDR2 YSYEKL. This CDR3 is built from 14 residues. V was trimmed by 1 base and J by 5 bases, leaving 9 bases between them. CDR3 loop: CASSQVDRYQPQHF. As DNA, the CDR3 is TGCGCCAGCAGCCAAGTTGATCGGTATCAGCCCCAGCATTTT.

The chain uses TRBV4-2 and TRBJ1-4, with D possibly TRBD1 on 5 matching bases. Germline V gene sequence: CDR1 LGHNA, CDR2 YNFKEQ. The CDR3 totals 16 residues. Trimming shortened V by 0 bases and J by 0 bases, and 8 bases separated the two germline ends. CDR3 sequence (DNA): TGTGCCAGCAGCCAAGAAAGGACAACAACTAATGAAAAACTGTTTTTT. Translation gives CASSQERTTTNEKLFF.

V usage is TRBV27 and J usage is TRBJ1-2; TRBD1 agrees at 8 bases. CDR1 and CDR2 (germline): MNHEY, SMNVEV (reference sequence). CDR3 size: 16 residues. Germline trimming cut 7 bases from V and 4 bases from J; bases unmatched to any gene: 14. CDR3 residues: CASTDFQGAGFYGYTF. CDR3 nucleotide sequence: TGTGCCAGCACCGATTTTCAGGGGGCGGGATTCTATGGCTACACCTTC.

The CDR3 is CASSGTGGSGNTIYF. In DNA form, the CDR3 reads TGTGCCAGCAGTGGGACAGGGGGCTCTGGAAACACCATATATTTT. J is TRBJ1-3 and V is TRBV2; 10 bases are shared with TRBD1. The CDR3 runs to 15 residues. Germline V gene data show CDR1 as SNHLY and CDR2 as FYNNEI. Trimming at V came to 4 bases and at J to 0 bases, leaving 0 bases not matched to a gene.

The rearrangement joins TRBV14 to TRBJ2-7; TRBD2 is a possible D gene (5 bases). Trimming stripped 4 bases from V and 3 bases from J, with 10 bases between. Germline V CDR1 and CDR2: SGHDN, FVKESK. This CDR3 has 13 residues. The DNA of the CDR3 is TGTGCCAGCAGCCGGGAGCGGTACTACGAGCAGTACTTC. Protein: CASSRERYYEQYF. Drawing the rest from reference TRBV14 and TRBJ2-7, the complete variable domain is EAGVTQFPSHSVIEKGQTVTLRCDPISGHDNLYWYRRVMGKEIKFLLHFVKESKQDESGMPNNRFLAERTGGTYSTLKVQPAELEDSGVYFCASSRERYYEQYFGPGTRLTVT.

The chain combines TRBV6-2 or TRBV6-3 with TRBJ2-7; D gene uncertain. Germline V gene lookup returns CDR1 MNHEY and CDR2 SVGEGT. Between the trimmed V and J ends, which lost 0 bases and 0 bases, there was a span of 9 bases. This CDR3 is 15 amino acids long. This chain's CDR3 is CASSYSEASSYEQYF. CDR3 in DNA: TGTGCCAGCAGTTACTCCGAGGCGAGCTCCTACGAGCAGTACTTC.

This chain uses TRBV28 with TRBJ2-2; D is unclear. Germline V gene sequence: CDR1 MDHEN, CDR2 SYDVKM. V dropped 2 bases and J dropped 0 bases, with 7 bases sitting between them. The CDR3 has 15 residues. The CDR3 loop reads CASSLVTTNTGELFF. CDR3 DNA: TGTGCCAGCAGTTTAGTTACCACGAACACCGGGGAGCTGTTTTTT.

The gene calls are TRBV18 and TRBJ1-6; D might be TRBD1 (5 bases). Germline assignment: CDR1 KGHSH and CDR2 LQKENI. CDR3 length equals 16 residues. V shed 5 bases and J shed 5 bases, with 16 bases lying between them. CDR3: CASSNFPGRHNSPLHF. The DNA of the CDR3 is TGTGCCAGCTCAAATTTCCCGGGACGGCATAATTCACCCCTCCACTTT.

This sequence joins TRBV6-2 or TRBV6-3 and TRBJ1-5; 8 nucleotides agree with TRBD1. V gave up 2 bases and J gave up 3 bases; unmatched junction bases: 9. Looked up from germline, CDR1 is MNHEY and CDR2 is SVGEGT. CDR3 length equals 17 residues. CDR3 region: CASSYRLVGQVNQPQHF. In DNA form, the CDR3 reads TGTGCCAGCAGTTACCGCTTGGTGGGACAGGTCAATCAGCCCCAGCATTTT.

The CDR3 spells CASSPGWDREVQFF. CDR3 coding DNA: TGTGCCAGCTCTCCGGGTTGGGACAGGGAGGTCCAGTTCTTC. J is TRBJ2-1 and V is TRBV18; 9 bases agree with TRBD1. Germline lookup yields CDR1 KGHSH and CDR2 LQKENI. This CDR3 has 14 residues. V was pared by 6 bases and J by 13 bases, with 13 bases of the junction left unmatched.

The gene calls are TRBV21-1 and TRBJ2-7; no DNA check was done on the table's D call, TRBD1. TRBV21-1 is a pseudogene. CDR3 length: 15 amino acids. CDR3 DNA sequence: TGTGCCAGCAGCAAAGGGGCAGTCCTCTCCTACGAGCAGTACTTC. This sequence encodes CASSKGAVLSYEQYF.

The chain employs TRBV7-2 and TRBJ2-3; TRBD2 might be the D (5 bases). The germline gives CDR1 SGHTA, CDR2 FQGNSA. With 2 bases removed from V and 5 bases from J, the gap between germline ends came to 11 bases. The CDR3 totals 14 residues. The CDR3 DNA reads TGTGCCAGCAGCTTATTTCGGGGTGTAGATACGCAGTATTTT. Protein sequence: CASSLFRGVDTQYF.

The chain joins TRBV30 to TRBJ2-7; TRBD2 is a possible D gene (7 bases). The CDR3 is 13 residues long. From germline, CDR1 is GTSNPN and CDR2 SVGIG (reference sequence). V was shortened by 0 bases and J by 6 bases, with 12 bases between the two germline ends. The CDR3 loop is CAWSVLGGREQYF. DNA for the CDR3: TGTGCCTGGAGTGTACTGGGGGGGCGCGAGCAGTACTTC. Looking up the rest from reference TRBV30 and TRBJ2-7 gives the full variable domain: SQTIHQWPATLVQPVGSPLSLECTVEGTSNPNLYWYRQAAGRGLQLLFYSVGIGQISSEVPQNLSASRPQDRQFILSSKKLLLSDSGFYLCAWSVLGGREQYFGPGTRLTVT.

The chain carries TRBV10-2 and TRBJ2-7; TRBD2 might be the D (6 bases). Germline V gene data show CDR1 as WSHSY and CDR2 as SAAADI. The CDR3 runs to 12 residues. The V end was cut by 6 bases, the J end by 3 bases, with 9 bases between. The CDR3 loop reads CASREGGYEQYF. CDR3 DNA sequence: TGCGCCAGCAGGGAGGGTGGCTACGAGCAGTACTTC.